The clone carrying this T cell receptor (beta chain) was recorded a few times. It was with a sample-barcoded 5' primer and a J-beta primer mix that a second PCR of roughly 7 to 12 cycles was run. Sequencing of every sample gave 2.5 million or more CDR3-containing paired-end reads. TCRdb fed the 5' RACE reads into MiXCR, producing one record per CDR3 protein. This table holds 550,000 to 750,000 distinct CDR3 sequences, about 21% found once. These data are taken from a study of blood T cells in healthy people across ages. For the study at large: About one barcoded beta molecule per two T cells was captured by template switching.

This CDR3 has 15 residues. Germline assignment: CDR1 SGHTA and CDR2 FQGNSA. V lost 0 bases, J lost 5 bases, and 6 bases stayed unmatched. The sequenced sample consisted of blood. The chain uses TRBV7-2 and TRBJ2-7; TRBD2 matches 8 bases. The clonotype originates from a man aged 65-85 years in good health. CDR3 in amino acids: CASSLAGTRYNEQYF. CDR3 nucleotides: TGTGCCAGCAGCTTAGCAGGGACTAGGTACAACGAGCAGTACTTC.